The clone carrying this TCR beta chain was counted a single time. The antigen is unknown. This sample is part of a study of T cell responses to AZD1222 COVID-19 vaccine. Study context: Investigators merged groups given second doses at roughly 4 or roughly 12 weeks. Findings of the study overall: After two AZD1222 doses, spike-specific TCR breadth and depth rose versus day 0.

The assay was immunoSEQ multiplex PCR, and TCRdb's table has in-frame clones only and misses some. The data hold some 64,000 clones, with 87% observed a single time. Germline-derived CDR1 and CDR2 are ENHRY and SYGVKD. V lost 8 bases to trimming and J lost 1 base; unmatched junction nucleotides: 10. This CDR3 is built from 15 residues. The receptor comes from an adult in good health. The sample here was peripheral blood, taken on day 0 of AZD1222 vaccination. V is TRBV10-3 and J is TRBJ1-2; 7 bases fit TRBD1. The CDR3 nucleotides are TGTGCCATCGGGGATCGGGACAGATTTAACTATGGCTACACCTTC. This gives the protein CAIGDRDRFNYGYTF.